This TCR beta chain was found in a study of blood T cells in healthy people across ages. Using a J-beta primer mix together with a sample-barcoded 5' primer, a second PCR was run for roughly 7 to 12 cycles. One entry per CDR3 protein, called by TCRdb with MiXCR from the 5' RACE reads. The repertoire holds 780,000 or so distinct CDR3 sequences, with roughly 53% as singletons. This clonotype was detected ten times or more. At one boundary the junction diverges from the germline segment, which might be a read error. This sequence originates from a man older than 75 in good health. The sample taken for sequencing was blood.

In DNA, the CDR3 is TGTGCTAGCAGCTTAGCTAGGCAAGAGACCCAGTACTTC. Amino acid sequence: CASSLARQETQYF. The V gene is TRBV7-2, the J gene TRBJ2-5; no firm D call. The CDR3 is made up of 13 amino acids. In germline, CDR1 is SGHTA, CDR2 FQGNSA.